This entry concerns a single T cell receptor (beta chain). Its antigen is unknown. This entry belongs to a study of regulatory T cells in long-lasting Graves disease. Turning to the study itself: Persistent Graves' disease meant over 5 years of antithyroid drugs with positive TSH receptor antibodies. General study findings and limits: Persistent cases favored TRBV28, TRBJ1-2 and TRBJ2-5. Newly diagnosed Graves' patients exceeded persistent ones in TCR diversity.

Arm-PCR of CDR3 regions and iRepertoire HTBI primers were used to build TCR beta libraries. TCRdb independently ran MiXCR on the multiplex PCR reads; one entry per CDR3 protein. The data contain a few hundred thousand distinct CDR3 sequences, 20% to 25% of them seen just once; the ten biggest clones take up roughly 28%. As for time point: persistent/refractory GD, antithyroid drugs over 5 years with positive TRAb. PBMC RNA served as the TCR library source. Into tubes containing EDTA, roughly 8.8 milliliters of peripheral blood were drawn. V lost 1 base and J 4 bases, leaving 17 bases between the germline ends. Germline V gives CDR1 SEHNR, CDR2 FQNEAQ (reference sequence). The CDR3 totals 16 residues.

This chain connects TRBV7-9 to TRBJ2-7, with D perhaps TRBD2 (5 bases). Sequenced material: peripheral blood mononuclear cells (PBMCs), taken when the disease was refractory, from a patient treated with antithyroid drugs. The TCR sequence derives from a female donor with Graves disease. In nucleotides, the CDR3 is TGTGCCAGCAGCTTAGACCTAACGGGTTCGGGATACGAGCAGTACTTC. Translated, it gives CASSLDLTGSGYEQYF.